There are a few counts of the clone carrying this T cell receptor (beta chain). Antigen specificity is unknown. The CDR3 runs to 14 residues. Germline-derived CDR1 and CDR2 are PRHDT and FYEKMQ (reference sequence). V lost 3 bases and J lost 7, with 13 bases in between. TCRdb's table, derived via immunoSEQ multiplex PCR, lists solely in-frame clones and lacks some. The data contain some 120,000 clones, 89% of them seen just once; the ten biggest clones take up around 1.5%. The data derive from a study of T cell responses to AZD1222 COVID-19 vaccine. Study-wide results and limits: At baseline, just a handful of AZD1222 recipients tested seropositive.

This rearrangement joins TRBV13 to TRBJ1-5; perhaps TRBD1 as D (6 bases). This receptor was taken from an adult in good health. Here the sequenced sample was peripheral blood, taken on day 0 of AZD1222 vaccination. The CDR3 reads CASSFTGFDQPQHF. The DNA for the CDR3 is TGTGCCAGCAGCTTTACAGGGTTCGACCAGCCCCAGCATTTT.